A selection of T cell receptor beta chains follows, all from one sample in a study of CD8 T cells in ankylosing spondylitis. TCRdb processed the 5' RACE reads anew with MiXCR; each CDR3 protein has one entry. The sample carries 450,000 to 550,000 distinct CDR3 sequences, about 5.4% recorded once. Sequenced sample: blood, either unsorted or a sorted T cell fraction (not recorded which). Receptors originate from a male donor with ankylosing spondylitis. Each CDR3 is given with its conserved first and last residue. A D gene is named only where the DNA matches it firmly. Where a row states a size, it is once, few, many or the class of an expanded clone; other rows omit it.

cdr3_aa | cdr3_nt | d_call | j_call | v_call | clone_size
CASSPLNYGYTF | TGTGCCAGCAGCCCGCTCAACTATGGCTACACCTTC | . | TRBJ1-2 | TRBV7-9 | many
CASSLTGTVLHNEQFF | TGTGCCAGCAGCTTGACCGGGACAGTCCTCCACAATGAGCAGTTCTTC | TRBD1 | TRBJ2-1 | TRBV7-3 | many
CSASGLAGVEQFF | TGCAGTGCTTCCGGACTAGCGGGAGTGGAGCAGTTCTTC | TRBD2 | TRBJ2-1 | TRBV20-1 | many
CSAFTGGAYNEQFF | TGCAGTGCTTTCACAGGGGGGGCCTACAATGAGCAGTTCTTC | . | TRBJ2-1 | TRBV20-1 | few
CATSGIESGKNIQYF | TGTGCCACCAGCGGGATTGAAAGTGGGAAAAACATTCAGTACTTC | . | TRBJ2-4 | TRBV24-1 | many
CATSRYGTPDTEAFF | TGTGCCACCAGCAGATACGGGACGCCGGACACTGAAGCTTTCTTT | . | TRBJ1-1 | TRBV15 | many
CAIREGRSTDTQYF | TGTGCCATCAGAGAGGGGAGGTCCACAGATACGCAGTATTTT | . | TRBJ2-3 | TRBV10-3 | many
CASGLVRTSGSPDTQYF | TGTGCTAGTGGTTTGGTACGGACTAGCGGGTCTCCAGATACGCAGTATTTT | TRBD2 | TRBJ2-3 | TRBV12-5 | few
CASSQGTGARKNIQYF | TGTGCCAGCAGCCAAGGGACAGGTGCGAGAAAAAACATTCAGTACTTC | TRBD1 | TRBJ2-4 | TRBV7-2 | many
CASSQDRGLPGTQYF | TGCGCCAGCAGCCAAGATCGGGGCCTACCGGGGACCCAGTACTTC | . | TRBJ2-5 | TRBV4-3 | .